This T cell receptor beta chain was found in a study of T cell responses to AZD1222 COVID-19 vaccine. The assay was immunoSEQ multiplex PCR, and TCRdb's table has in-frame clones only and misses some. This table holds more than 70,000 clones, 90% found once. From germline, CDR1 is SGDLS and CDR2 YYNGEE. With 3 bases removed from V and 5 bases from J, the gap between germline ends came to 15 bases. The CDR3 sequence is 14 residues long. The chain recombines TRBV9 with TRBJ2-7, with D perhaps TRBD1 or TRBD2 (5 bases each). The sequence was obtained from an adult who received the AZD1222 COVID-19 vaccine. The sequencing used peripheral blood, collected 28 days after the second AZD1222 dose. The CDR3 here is CASSASGSLDEQYF. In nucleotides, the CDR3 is TGTGCCAGCAGCGCCTCAGGGAGCTTGGACGAGCAGTACTTC.